The next 8 T cell receptor beta chains were all read from a single sample in a study of control samples from healthy donors and cancer patients. Here immunoSEQ multiplex PCR was the method, and the copy in TCRdb shows in-frame clones only, minus some. The table includes roughly 30,000 clones, about 85% detected once. Sequencing was done on a sample of formalin-fixed, paraffin-embedded tissue. The receptors originated from a female donor with melanoma.

The gene calls are TRBV19 and TRBJ2-3; 11 nucleotides agree with TRBD2. Germline CDR1 LNHDA, CDR2 SQIVND (reference sequence). The CDR3 covers 16 residues. The V and J ends lost 2 bases and 6 bases, in that order; junction bases with no gene match: 7. CDR3 sequence reads: CASSILAGGTADTQYF. CDR3 DNA sequence: TGTGCCAGTAGTATACTAGCGGGAGGCACTGCGGATACGCAGTATTTT.

This clone is medium-sized by share. The chain carries TRBV29-1 and TRBJ1-2; D unclear. With 7 bases removed from V and 6 bases from J, the gap between germline ends came to 18 bases. Looked up from germline, CDR1 is SQVTM and CDR2 is ANQGSEA. CDR3 size: 13 residues. The CDR3 is CSATDGRSDGYTF. The CDR3 bases are TGCAGCGCGACGGACGGAAGGAGTGATGGCTACACCTTC.

The V and J genes are TRBV25-1 and TRBJ1-2; D is perhaps TRBD1 (5 bases). CDR1 and CDR2 from the germline V gene are MGHDK and SYGVNS. The CDR3 length is 15 residues. V shed 4 bases and J shed 2 bases, with 14 bases lying between them. The CDR3: CASSGYDGGNYGYTF. The CDR3 DNA is TGTGCCAGCAGTGGGTACGACGGGGGAAACTATGGCTACACCTTC.

The CDR3 DNA sequence: TGTGCCAGCAGCCAGGCTAGCGGTCGCACAGATACGCAGTATTTT. The encoded protein is CASSQASGRTDTQYF. V usage is TRBV3-1 (or the pseudogene TRBV3-2) and J usage is TRBJ2-3; 7 nucleotides agree with TRBD2. The CDR3 spans 15 residues. V trimming: 3 bases; J trimming: 1 base; junction bases outside the gene matches: 4. The V gene's germline CDR1 is LGHDT and CDR2 YNNKEL (reference sequence).

This clone was observed a handful of times. The V gene is TRBV29-1, the J gene TRBJ2-7; maybe TRBD1 (6 bases). The germline gives CDR1 SQVTM, CDR2 ANQGSEA. This CDR3 comprises 13 residues. Trimming removed 3 bases from V and 6 bases from J, with 15 bases in between. CDR3 in amino acids: CSVDWGPDTEQYF. The CDR3 nucleotides read TGCAGCGTTGACTGGGGGCCGGACACCGAGCAGTACTTC.

The CDR3: CASSVGTGSGNQPQHF. DNA for the CDR3: TGTGCCAGCAGTGTCGGGACAGGGTCTGGCAATCAGCCCCAGCATTTT. The V gene is TRBV6-1, the J gene TRBJ1-5; 9 nucleotides match TRBD1. CDR3 size: 16 residues. CDR1 MNHNS and CDR2 SASEGT come from the germline V gene. V shed 4 bases and J 2 bases; nucleotides not matched to a gene: 6.

This clone has only one observation. The rearrangement links TRBV6-5 to TRBJ1-6, with D possibly TRBD1 on 6 matching bases. CDR1 is MNHEY, CDR2 SVGAGI, per germline. The CDR3 contains 15 residues. V gave up 0 bases and J gave up 7 bases, with 10 bases separating them. The CDR3 DNA reads as TGTGCCAGCAGTTACTCGACCCAGGGGAATTCACCCCTCCACTTT. Its protein product is CASSYSTQGNSPLHF.

This chain links TRBV28 with TRBJ1-1; D may be TRBD1 (6 bases). V lost 4 bases, J lost 0 bases, and 12 bases lay in between. The CDR3 runs to 15 residues. CDR1 MDHEN and CDR2 SYDVKM come from the germline V gene. In DNA form, the CDR3 reads TGTGCCAGCAGTTCCTCGGGACACCTGAACACTGAAGCTTTCTTT. It yields the protein CASSSSGHLNTEAFF.